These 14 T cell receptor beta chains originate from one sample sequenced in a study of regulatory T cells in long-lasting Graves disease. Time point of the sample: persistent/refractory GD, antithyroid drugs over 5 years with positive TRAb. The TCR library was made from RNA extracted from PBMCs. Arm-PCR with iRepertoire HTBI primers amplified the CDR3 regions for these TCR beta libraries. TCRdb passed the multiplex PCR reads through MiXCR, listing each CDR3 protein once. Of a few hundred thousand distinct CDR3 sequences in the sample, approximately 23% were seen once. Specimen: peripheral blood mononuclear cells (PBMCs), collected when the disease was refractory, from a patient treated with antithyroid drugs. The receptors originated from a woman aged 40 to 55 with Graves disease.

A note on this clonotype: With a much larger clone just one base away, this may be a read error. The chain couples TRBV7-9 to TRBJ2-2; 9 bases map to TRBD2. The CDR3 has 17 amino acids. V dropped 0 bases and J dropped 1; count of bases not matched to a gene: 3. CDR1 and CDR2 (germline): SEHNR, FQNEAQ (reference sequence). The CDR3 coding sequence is TGTGCCAGCAGCTTAGCGCGACTAGCGGAGAACACCGGGGAGCTGTTTTTT. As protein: CASSLARLAENTGELFF.

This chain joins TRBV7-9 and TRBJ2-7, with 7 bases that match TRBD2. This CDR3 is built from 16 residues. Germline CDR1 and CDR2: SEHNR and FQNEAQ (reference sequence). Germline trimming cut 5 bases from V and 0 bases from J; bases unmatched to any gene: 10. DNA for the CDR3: TGTGCCAGCAGCCTACCCGCGGGAGAAAGCTCCTACGAGCAGTACTTC. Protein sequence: CASSLPAGESSYEQYF.

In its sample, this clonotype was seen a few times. In DNA form, the CDR3 reads TGTGCCAGCTCGACTATAGGGGTCTGGGGGAATCAGCCCCAGCATTTT. As protein: CASSTIGVWGNQPQHF. The J gene is TRBJ1-5, the V gene TRBV6-1, with TRBD1 as a possible D gene (5 bases). Trimming pared 8 bases from V and 4 bases from J, leaving 21 bases between. The length of the CDR3 is 16 residues. The germline V gene encodes CDR1 MNHNS and CDR2 SASEGT.

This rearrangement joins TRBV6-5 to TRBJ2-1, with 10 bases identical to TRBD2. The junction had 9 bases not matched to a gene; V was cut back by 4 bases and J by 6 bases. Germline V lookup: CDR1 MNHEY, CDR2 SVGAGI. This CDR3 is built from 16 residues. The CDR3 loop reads CASSSASGSHSNEQFF. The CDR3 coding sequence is TGTGCCAGCAGTTCAGCTAGCGGGAGTCATAGCAATGAGCAGTTCTTC.

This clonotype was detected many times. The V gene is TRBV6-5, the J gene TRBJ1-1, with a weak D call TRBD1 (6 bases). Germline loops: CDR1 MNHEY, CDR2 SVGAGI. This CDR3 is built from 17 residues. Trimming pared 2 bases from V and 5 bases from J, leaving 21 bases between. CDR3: CASSYPPRGEGMTEAFF. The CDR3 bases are TGTGCCAGCAGTTACCCGCCCAGGGGAGAGGGGATGACTGAAGCTTTCTTT.

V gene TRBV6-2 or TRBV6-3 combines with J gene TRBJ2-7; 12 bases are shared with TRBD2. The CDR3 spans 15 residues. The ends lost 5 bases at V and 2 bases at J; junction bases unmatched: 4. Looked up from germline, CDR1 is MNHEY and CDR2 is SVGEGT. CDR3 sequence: CASSETSGSTYEQYF. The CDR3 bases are TGTGCCAGCAGTGAGACTAGCGGGAGTACCTACGAGCAGTACTTC.

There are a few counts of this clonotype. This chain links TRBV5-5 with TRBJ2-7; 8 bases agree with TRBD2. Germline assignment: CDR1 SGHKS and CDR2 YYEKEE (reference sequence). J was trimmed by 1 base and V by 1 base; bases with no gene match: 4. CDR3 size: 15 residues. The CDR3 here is CASSLWASGSYEQYF. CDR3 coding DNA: TGTGCCAGCAGCTTGTGGGCTAGCGGGTCCTACGAGCAGTACTTC.

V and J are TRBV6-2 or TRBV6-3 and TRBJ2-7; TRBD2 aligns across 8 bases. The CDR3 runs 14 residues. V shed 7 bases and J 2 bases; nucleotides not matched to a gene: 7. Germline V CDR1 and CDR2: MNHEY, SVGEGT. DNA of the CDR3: TGTGCCAGCATTTATAGCGGGAACGCCTACGAGCAGTACTTC. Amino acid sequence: CASIYSGNAYEQYF.

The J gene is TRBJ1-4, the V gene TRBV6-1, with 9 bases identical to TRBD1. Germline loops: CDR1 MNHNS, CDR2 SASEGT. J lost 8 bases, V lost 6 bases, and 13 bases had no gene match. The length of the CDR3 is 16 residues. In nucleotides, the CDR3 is TGTGCCAGCAGACGGACAGGGGCAACCGTAGGGGAAAAACTGTTTTTT. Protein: CASRRTGATVGEKLFF.

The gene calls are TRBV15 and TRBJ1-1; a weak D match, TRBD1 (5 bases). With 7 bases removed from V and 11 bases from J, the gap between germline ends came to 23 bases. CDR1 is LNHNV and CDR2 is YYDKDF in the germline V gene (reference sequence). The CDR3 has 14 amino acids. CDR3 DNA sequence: TGTGCCACCACGATCGGGGGAGTTGGCGGGGTCGCTTTCTTT. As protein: CATTIGGVGGVAFF.

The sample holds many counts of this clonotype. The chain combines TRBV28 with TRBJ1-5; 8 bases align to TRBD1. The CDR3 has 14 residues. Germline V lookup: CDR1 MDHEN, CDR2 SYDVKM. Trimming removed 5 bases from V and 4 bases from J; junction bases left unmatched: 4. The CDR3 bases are TGTGCCAGCAGTCCGTGGACAGGGAATCAGCCCCAGCATTTT. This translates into CASSPWTGNQPQHF.

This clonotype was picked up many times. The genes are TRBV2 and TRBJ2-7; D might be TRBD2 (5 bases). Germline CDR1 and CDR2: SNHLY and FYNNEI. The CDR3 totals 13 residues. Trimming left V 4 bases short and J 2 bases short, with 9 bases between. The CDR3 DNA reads TGTGCCAGCAGTGGACTAACCCCCTACGAGCAGTACTTC. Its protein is CASSGLTPYEQYF.

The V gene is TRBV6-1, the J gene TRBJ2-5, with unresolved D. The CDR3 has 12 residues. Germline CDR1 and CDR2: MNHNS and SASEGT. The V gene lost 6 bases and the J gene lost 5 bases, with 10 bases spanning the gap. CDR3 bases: TGTGCCAGCAGGTACCCCGTGGAGACCCAGTACTTC. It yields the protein CASRYPVETQYF.

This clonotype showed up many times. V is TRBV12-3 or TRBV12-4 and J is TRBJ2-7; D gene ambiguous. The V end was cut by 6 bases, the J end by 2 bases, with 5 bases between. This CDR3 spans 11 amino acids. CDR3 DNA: TGTGCCAGCAGCACCGCCTACGAGCAGTACTTC. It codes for CASSTAYEQYF.